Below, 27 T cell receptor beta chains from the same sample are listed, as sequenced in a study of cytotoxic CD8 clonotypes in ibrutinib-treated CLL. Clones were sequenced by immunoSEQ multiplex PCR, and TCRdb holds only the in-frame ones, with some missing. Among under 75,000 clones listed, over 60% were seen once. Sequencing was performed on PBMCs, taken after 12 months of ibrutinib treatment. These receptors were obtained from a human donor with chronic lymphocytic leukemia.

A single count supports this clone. DNA for the CDR3: TGTGCCAGCAGCGCCCACTTGACAGTGGGGTTGGATTACTATGGCTACACCTTC. Its protein is CASSAHLTVGLDYYGYTF. The V gene is TRBV9, the J gene TRBJ1-2, with D perhaps matching TRBD1 (5 bases). This CDR3 spans 18 amino acids. Between the trimmed V and J ends, which lost 3 bases and 3 bases, there was a span of 24 bases. Germline CDR1 is SGDLS and CDR2 is YYNGEE.

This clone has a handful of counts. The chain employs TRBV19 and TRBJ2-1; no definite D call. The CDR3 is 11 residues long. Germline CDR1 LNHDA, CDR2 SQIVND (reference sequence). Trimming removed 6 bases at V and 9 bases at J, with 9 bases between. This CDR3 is CASSQRGEQFF. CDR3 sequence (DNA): TGTGCCAGTAGCCAACGAGGTGAGCAGTTCTTC.

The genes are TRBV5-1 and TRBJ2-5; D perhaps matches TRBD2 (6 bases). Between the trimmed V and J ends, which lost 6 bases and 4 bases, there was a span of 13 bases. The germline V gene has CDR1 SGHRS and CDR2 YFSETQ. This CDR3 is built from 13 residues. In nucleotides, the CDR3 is TGCGCCAGCACCAACCGGGGACTAGAGACCCAGTACTTC. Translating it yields CASTNRGLETQYF.

CDR3 loop: CASSQGGRPTDTQYF. The CDR3 bases are TGCGCCAGCAGCCAAGGAGGGAGACCCACAGATACGCAGTATTTT. The chain recombines TRBV5-1 with TRBJ2-3, with D possibly TRBD2 on 6 matching bases. The V gene lost 4 bases and the J gene lost 2 bases, with 14 bases spanning the gap. This CDR3 contains 15 residues. Looked up from germline, CDR1 is SGHRS and CDR2 is YFSETQ. The full variable domain, its missing parts supplied by reference TRBV5-1 and TRBJ2-3, is KAGVTQTPRYLIKTRGQQVTLSCSPISGHRSVSWYQQTPGQGLQFLFEYFSETQRNKGNFPGRFSGRQFSNSRSEMNVSTLELGDSALYLCASSQGGRPTDTQYFGPGTRLTVL.

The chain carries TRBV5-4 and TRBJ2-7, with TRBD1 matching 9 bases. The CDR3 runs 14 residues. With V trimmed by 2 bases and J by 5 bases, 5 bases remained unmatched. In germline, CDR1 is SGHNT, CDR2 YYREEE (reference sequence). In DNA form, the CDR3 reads TGTGCCAGCAGCTTACAGGGGGCGCGGGACGAGCAGTACTTC. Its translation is CASSLQGARDEQYF.

Here the CDR3 reads CASSLNLGAGELFF. Written as DNA, the CDR3 is TGTGCCAGCAGCTTAAATCTCGGGGCCGGGGAGCTGTTTTTT. V gene TRBV11-2 combines with J gene TRBJ2-2, with a weak D call TRBD2 (5 bases). The CDR3 extends over 14 amino acids. Per germline, CDR1 SGHAT and CDR2 FQNNGV. Trimming took 2 bases from V and 6 from J, leaving 10 bases between them.

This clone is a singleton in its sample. The CDR3 sequence: CASSLEGGNTEAFF. The CDR3 DNA is TGTGCCAGCAGTTTAGAGGGGGGAAACACTGAAGCTTTCTTT. V and J are TRBV28 and TRBJ1-1, with D tentatively TRBD1 (6 bases). The CDR3 consists of 14 residues. Germline CDR1 MDHEN, CDR2 SYDVKM. The V end lost 2 bases, the J end lost 2 bases, and 9 bases lay between the germline ends.

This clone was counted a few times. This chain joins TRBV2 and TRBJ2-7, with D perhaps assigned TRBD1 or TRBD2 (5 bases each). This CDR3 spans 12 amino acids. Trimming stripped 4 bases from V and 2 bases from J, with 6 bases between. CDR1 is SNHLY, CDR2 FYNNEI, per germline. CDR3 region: CASSGDAYEQYF. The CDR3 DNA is TGTGCCAGCAGTGGGGACGCCTACGAGCAGTACTTC. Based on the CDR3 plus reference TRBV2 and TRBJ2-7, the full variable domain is EPEVTQTPSHQVTQMGQEVILRCVPISNHLYFYWYRQILGQKVEFLVSFYNNEISEKSEIFDDQFSVERPDGSNFTLKIRSTKLEDSAMYFCASSGDAYEQYFGPGTRLTVT.

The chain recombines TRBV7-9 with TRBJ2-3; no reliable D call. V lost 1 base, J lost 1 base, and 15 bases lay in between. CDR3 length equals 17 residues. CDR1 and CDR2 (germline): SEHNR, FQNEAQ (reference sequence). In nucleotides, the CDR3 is TGTGCCAGCAGCTTAGGAGGCCCCGGCTACGGCACAGATACGCAGTATTTT. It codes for CASSLGGPGYGTDTQYF. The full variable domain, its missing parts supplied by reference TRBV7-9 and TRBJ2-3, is DTGVSQNPRHKITKRGQNVTFRCDPISEHNRLYWYRQTLGQGPEFLTYFQNEAQLEKSRLLSDRFSAERPKGSFSTLEIQRTEQGDSAMYLCASSLGGPGYGTDTQYFGPGTRLTVL.

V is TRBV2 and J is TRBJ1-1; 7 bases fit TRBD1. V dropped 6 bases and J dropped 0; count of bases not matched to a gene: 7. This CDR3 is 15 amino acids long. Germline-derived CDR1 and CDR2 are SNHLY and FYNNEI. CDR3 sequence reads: CASRTRQGLNTEAFF. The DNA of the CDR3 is TGTGCCAGCAGGACTCGACAGGGACTGAACACTGAAGCTTTCTTT. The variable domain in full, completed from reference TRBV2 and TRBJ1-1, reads EPEVTQTPSHQVTQMGQEVILRCVPISNHLYFYWYRQILGQKVEFLVSFYNNEISEKSEIFDDQFSVERPDGSNFTLKIRSTKLEDSAMYFCASRTRQGLNTEAFFGQGTRLTVV.

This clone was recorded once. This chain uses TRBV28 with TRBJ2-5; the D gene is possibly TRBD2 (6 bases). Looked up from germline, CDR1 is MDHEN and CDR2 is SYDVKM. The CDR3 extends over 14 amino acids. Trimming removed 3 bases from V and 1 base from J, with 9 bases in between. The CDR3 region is CASSLGGPQETQYF. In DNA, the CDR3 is TGTGCCAGCAGTTTGGGGGGACCCCAAGAGACCCAGTACTTC. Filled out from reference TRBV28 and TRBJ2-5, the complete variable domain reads DVKVTQSSRYLVKRTGEKVFLECVQDMDHENMFWYRQDPGLGLRLIYFSYDVKMKEKGDIPEGYSVSREKKERFSLILESASTNQTSMYLCASSLGGPQETQYFGPGTRLLVL.

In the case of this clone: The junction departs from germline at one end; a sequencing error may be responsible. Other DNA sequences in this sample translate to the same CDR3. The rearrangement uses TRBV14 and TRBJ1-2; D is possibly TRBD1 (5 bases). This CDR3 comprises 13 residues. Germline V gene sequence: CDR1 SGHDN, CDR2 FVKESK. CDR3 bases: TGTGCCAGTAGCCAAGATCTCCTGGGGCGATACACCTTC. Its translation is CASSQDLLGRYTF.

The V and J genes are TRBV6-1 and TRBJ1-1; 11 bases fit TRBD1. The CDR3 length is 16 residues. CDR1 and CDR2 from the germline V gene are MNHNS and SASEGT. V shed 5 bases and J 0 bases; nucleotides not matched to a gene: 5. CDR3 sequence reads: CASSKGTGGLNTEAFF. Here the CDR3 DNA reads TGTGCCAGCAGTAAAGGGACAGGGGGTTTGAACACTGAAGCTTTCTTT.

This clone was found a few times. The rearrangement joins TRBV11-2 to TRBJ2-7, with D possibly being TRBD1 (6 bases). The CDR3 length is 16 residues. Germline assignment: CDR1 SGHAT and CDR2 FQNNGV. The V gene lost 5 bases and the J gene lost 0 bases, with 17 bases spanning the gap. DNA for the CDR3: TGTGCCAGCAGCAACGGCAGGCGAGGGGGCTCCTACGAGCAGTACTTC. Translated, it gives CASSNGRRGGSYEQYF.

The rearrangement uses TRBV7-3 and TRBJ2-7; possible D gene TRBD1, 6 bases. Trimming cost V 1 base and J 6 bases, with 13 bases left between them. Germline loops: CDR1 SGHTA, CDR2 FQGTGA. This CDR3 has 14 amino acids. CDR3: CASSLNPQGSEQYF. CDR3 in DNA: TGTGCCAGCAGCTTAAATCCCCAGGGGAGCGAGCAGTACTTC.

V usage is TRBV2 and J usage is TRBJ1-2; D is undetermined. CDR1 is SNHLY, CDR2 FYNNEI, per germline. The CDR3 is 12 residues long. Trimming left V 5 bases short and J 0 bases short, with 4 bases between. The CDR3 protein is CASSLTNYGYTF. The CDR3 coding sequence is TGTGCCAGCAGTCTTACTAACTATGGCTACACCTTC.

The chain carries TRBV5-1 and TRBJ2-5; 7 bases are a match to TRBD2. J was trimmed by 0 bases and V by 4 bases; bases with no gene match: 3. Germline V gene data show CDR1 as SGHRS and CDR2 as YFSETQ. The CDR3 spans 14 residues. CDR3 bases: TGCGCCAGCAGCGCGGGAGAGTACCAAGAGACCCAGTACTTC. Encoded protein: CASSAGEYQETQYF.

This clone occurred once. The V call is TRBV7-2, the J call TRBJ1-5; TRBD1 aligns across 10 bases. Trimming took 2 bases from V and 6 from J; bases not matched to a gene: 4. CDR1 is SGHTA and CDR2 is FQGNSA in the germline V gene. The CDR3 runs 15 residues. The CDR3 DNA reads TGTGCCAGCAGCTTAAGACAGGGGGCTGGTCAGCCCCAGCATTTT. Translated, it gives CASSLRQGAGQPQHF.

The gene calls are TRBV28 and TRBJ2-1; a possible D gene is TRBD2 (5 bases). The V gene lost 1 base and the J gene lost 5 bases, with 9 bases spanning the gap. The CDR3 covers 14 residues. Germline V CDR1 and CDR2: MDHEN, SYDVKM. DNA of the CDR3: TGTGCCAGCAGTTTATTCCCCGGGAACAATGAGCAGTTCTTC. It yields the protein CASSLFPGNNEQFF. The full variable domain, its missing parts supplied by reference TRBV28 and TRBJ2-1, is DVKVTQSSRYLVKRTGEKVFLECVQDMDHENMFWYRQDPGLGLRLIYFSYDVKMKEKGDIPEGYSVSREKKERFSLILESASTNQTSMYLCASSLFPGNNEQFFGPGTRLTVL.

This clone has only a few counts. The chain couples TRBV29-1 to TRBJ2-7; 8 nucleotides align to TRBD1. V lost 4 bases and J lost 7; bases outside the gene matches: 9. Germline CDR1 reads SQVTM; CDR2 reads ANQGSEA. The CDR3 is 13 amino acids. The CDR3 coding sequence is TGCAGCGTTGGGACAGGGTTTCTGTCGGAGCAGTACTTC. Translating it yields CSVGTGFLSEQYF.

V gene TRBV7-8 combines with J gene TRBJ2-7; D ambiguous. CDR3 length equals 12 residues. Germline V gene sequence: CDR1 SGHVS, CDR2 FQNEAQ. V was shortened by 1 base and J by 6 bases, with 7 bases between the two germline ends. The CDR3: CASSLGSAEQYF. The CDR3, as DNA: TGTGCCAGCAGCTTAGGAAGCGCCGAGCAGTACTTC.

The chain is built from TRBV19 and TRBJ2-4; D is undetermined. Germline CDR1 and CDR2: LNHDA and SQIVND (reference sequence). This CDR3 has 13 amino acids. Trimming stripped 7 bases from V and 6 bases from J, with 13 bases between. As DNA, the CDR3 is TGTGCCAGTACGGAAAGCTTCGGAAACATTCAGTACTTC. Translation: CASTESFGNIQYF.

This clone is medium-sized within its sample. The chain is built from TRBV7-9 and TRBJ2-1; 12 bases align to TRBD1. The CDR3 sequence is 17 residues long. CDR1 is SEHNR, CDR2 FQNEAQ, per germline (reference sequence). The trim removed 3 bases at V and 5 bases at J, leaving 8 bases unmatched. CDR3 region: CASSLLGTGGNHNEQFF. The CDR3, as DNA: TGTGCCAGCAGCTTGCTCGGGACAGGGGGCAACCACAATGAGCAGTTCTTC. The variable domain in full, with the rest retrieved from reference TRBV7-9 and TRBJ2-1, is DTGVSQNPRHKITKRGQNVTFRCDPISEHNRLYWYRQTLGQGPEFLTYFQNEAQLEKSRLLSDRFSAERPKGSFSTLEIQRTEQGDSAMYLCASSLLGTGGNHNEQFFGPGTRLTVL.

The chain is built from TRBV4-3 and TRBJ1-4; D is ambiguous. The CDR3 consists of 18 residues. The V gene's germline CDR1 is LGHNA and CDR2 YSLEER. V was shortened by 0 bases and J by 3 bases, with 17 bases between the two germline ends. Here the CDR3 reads CASSQDGLVGRPNEKLFF. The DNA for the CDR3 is TGCGCCAGCAGCCAAGATGGTTTAGTCGGGCGGCCTAATGAAAAACTGTTTTTT.

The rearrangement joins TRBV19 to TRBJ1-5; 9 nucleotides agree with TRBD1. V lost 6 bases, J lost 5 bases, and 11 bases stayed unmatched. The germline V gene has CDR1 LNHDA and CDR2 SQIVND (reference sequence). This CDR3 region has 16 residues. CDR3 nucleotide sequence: TGTGCCAGTAGCATAACTCACGGACAGGGGTATCAGCCCCAGCATTTT. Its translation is CASSITHGQGYQPQHF.

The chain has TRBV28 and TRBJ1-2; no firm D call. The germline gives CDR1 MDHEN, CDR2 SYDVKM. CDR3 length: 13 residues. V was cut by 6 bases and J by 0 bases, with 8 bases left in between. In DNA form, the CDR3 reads TGTGCCAGCAGGGAGGGTACTAACTATGGCTACACCTTC. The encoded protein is CASREGTNYGYTF.

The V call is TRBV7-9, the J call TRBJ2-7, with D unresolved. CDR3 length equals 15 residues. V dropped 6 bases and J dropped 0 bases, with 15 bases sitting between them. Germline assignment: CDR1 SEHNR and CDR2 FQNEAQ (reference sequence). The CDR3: CASRKSPGSSYEQYF. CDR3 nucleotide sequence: TGTGCCAGCAGGAAGTCGCCCGGTAGCTCCTACGAGCAGTACTTC.